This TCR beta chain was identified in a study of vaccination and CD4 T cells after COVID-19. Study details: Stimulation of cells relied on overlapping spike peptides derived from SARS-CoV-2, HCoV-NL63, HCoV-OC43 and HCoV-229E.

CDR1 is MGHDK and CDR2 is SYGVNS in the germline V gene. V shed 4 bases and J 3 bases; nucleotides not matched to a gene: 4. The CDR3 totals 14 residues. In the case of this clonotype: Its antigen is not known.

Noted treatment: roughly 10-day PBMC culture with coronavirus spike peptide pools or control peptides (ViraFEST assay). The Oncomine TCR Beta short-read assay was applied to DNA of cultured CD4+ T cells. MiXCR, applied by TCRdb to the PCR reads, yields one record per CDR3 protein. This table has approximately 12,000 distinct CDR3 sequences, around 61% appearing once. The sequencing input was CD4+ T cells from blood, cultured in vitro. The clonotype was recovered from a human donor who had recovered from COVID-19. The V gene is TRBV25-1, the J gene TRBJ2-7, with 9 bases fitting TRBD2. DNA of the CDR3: TGTGCCAGCAGTGGTTTAGCGGGAGTCTACGAGCAGTACTTC. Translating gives CASSGLAGVYEQYF.